This T cell receptor (beta chain) was documented in a study of radiation and T cells in renal cell carcinoma (dated by TCRdb to about 2020). Turning to the overall study: Samples came from a clinical trial, in which primary renal cell carcinomas received 15 Gy stereotactic body radiation therapy followed by nephrectomy 4 weeks later. A total of approximately 3,800,000 unique CDR3 nucleotide sequences, encoding 2.7 million or so unique CDR3 amino acid sequences, were found across all 55 or so samples. A total of around 50 samples underwent TCR beta sequencing, made up of 25 or so tumors and roughly 27 peripheral blood samples. What the research found in general, with its limitations: No pretreatment tumor biopsies were available, so the baseline intratumoral presence of clonotypes could not be determined. Tracking of blood repertoire dynamics stopped at roughly 29 days after treatment, with no follow-up past that point. The single-armed trial design could not address effects of radiation dose or scheduling on the TCR repertoire. Top tumor clonotypes rose in blood from baseline to 2 weeks post-radiation, then contracted by 4 weeks, suggesting transient expansion of tumor-resident clones.

TCR beta libraries were generated from genomic DNA with the immunoSEQ kit, following the manufacturer's recommendations. To prepare libraries, a first multiplex PCR with proprietary primers was run, followed by a second PCR that added unique barcodes, and a bead cleanup was done after each round. A kit-provided positive control reaction and a negative control reaction were included in every sample batch. The final libraries underwent checking on an Agilent 4200 TapeStation D1000 ScreenTape, volumetric pooling, and quantification by qPCR. Sequencing ran on an Illumina NextSeq500 with a MidOutput 150-cycle cartridge, using 156 Read1 and 15 Index1 cycles with kit custom primers. The pooled library was loaded at approximately 0.96 pM, and about 20% PhiX control was spiked in. On the authors' methods: Vendor-processed data were analyzed in R, and a clonotype was defined as all T cells sharing the same CDR3 nucleotide sequence. For clone abundance analyses, frequencies were normalized to the 10,000 most abundant clones per sample. Public T cell clones, averaging fewer than five per sample, were removed before analysis. An abundance difference of at least 32-fold between compartments was the criterion for calling clonotypes tumor-enriched or baseline blood-enriched. A beta-binomial differential abundance model was used to identify clonotypes that expanded or contracted between blood time points. The Baroni-Urbani and Buser coefficient was used to measure tumor-blood repertoire similarity, and groups were compared with two-tailed Wilcoxon tests in R. This is the immuneACCESS table as TCRdb keeps it, with only in-frame sequences that have V and J called. A part of the clones is gone; compared with another copy, unresolved V genes explain less than half, and the rest is unexplained. The V and J calls and clone size are taken from that table; D and trimming were inferred from the DNA. This sample is represented by roughly 28,000 clones; approximately 81% of them were singletons. The leading ten clones occupy roughly 30% of the sample.

Worth noting for this clone: The antigen it binds to is not known. No quality values exist for individual bases; no much larger clone is one base distant.

Sample time point, as interpreted from the label and publication: blood 2 weeks post-SBRT. What the treatment or condition label conveys for this sample: 15 Gy SBRT to primary tumor, nephrectomy 4 weeks later. To follow tumor-enriched clonotypes, peripheral blood was collected serially from radiation-treated patients at baseline and again at 2 weeks and 4 weeks after SBRT. Renal cell carcinoma with clear cell pathology was present in all patients. The QIAamp DNA Blood Mini Kit (Qiagen) was used to prepare genomic DNA for TCR sequencing. The analyses included just those samples that passed every quality control check. The germline V gene specifies MGHDK as CDR1 and SYGVNS as CDR2. V is cut by 3 bases and J by 0 bases, and the space between the germline ends is 0 bases. Counted from cysteine to phenylalanine, this CDR3 has 12 amino acids. The kept DNA is CDR3 alone, 36 bases in frame from the first base.

This chain joins TRBV25-1 to TRBJ1-5; the D gene assignment is ambiguous. This TCR was recovered from a man between 60 and 70 years old with renal cell carcinoma. The material was blood, obtained from a patient whose treatment included radiotherapy and nephrectomy. The nucleotides read TGTGCCAGCAGTGATAGCAATCAGCCCCAGCATTTT. It is translated as CASSDSNQPQHF.